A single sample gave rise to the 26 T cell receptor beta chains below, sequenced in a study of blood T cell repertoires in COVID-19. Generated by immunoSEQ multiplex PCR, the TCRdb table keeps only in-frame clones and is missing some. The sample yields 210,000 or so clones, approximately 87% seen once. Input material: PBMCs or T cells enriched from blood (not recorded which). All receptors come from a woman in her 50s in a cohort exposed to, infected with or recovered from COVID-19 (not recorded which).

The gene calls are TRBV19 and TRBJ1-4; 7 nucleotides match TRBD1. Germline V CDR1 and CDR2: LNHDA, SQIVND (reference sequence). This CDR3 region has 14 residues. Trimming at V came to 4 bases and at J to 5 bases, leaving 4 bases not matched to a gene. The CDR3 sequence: CASSRQGGNEKLFF. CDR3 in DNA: TGTGCCAGTAGTAGACAGGGCGGGAATGAAAAACTGTTTTTT.

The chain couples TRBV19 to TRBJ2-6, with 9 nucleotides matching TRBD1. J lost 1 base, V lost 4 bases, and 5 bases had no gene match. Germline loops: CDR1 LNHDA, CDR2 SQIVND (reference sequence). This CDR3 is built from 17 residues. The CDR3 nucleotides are TGTGCCAGTAGTAAGGCCGGGACAGGGTCTGGGGCCAACGTCCTGACTTTC. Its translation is CASSKAGTGSGANVLTF.

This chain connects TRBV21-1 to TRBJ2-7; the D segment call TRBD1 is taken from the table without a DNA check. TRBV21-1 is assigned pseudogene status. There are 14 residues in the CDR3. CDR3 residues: CASSNTSGGYEQYF. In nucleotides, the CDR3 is TGTGCCAGCAGCAATACCTCAGGGGGCTACGAGCAGTACTTC.

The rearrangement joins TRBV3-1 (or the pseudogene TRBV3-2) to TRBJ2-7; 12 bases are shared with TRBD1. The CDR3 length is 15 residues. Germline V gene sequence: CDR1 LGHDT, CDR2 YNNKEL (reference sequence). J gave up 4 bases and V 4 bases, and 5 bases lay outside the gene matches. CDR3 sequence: CASSPGQGAGYEQYF. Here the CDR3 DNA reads TGTGCCAGCAGCCCGGGACAGGGGGCTGGTTACGAGCAGTACTTC.

The CDR3 sequence is CASRKGTGPTYEQYF. DNA of the CDR3: TGTGCCAGCAGGAAGGGGACAGGTCCTACCTACGAGCAGTACTTC. This chain connects TRBV2 to TRBJ2-7, with TRBD1 matching over 8 bases. After removal of 6 bases from V and 2 bases from J, the junction contained 9 bases not matched to a gene. The germline CDR1 and CDR2 sequences are SNHLY and FYNNEI. This CDR3 has 15 amino acids.

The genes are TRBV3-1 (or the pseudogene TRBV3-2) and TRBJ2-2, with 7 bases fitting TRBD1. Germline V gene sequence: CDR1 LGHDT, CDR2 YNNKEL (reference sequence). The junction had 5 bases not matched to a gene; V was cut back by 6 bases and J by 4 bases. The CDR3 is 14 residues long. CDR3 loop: CASSETGATGELFF. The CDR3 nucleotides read TGTGCCAGCAGTGAAACAGGGGCCACCGGGGAGCTGTTTTTT.

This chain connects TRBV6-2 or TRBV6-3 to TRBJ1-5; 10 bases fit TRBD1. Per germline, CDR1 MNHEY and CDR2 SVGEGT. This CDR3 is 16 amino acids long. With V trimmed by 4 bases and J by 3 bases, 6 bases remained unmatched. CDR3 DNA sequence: TGTGCCAGCAGTTCCAGGACAGGGGGTAACAATCAGCCCCAGCATTTT. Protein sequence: CASSSRTGGNNQPQHF.

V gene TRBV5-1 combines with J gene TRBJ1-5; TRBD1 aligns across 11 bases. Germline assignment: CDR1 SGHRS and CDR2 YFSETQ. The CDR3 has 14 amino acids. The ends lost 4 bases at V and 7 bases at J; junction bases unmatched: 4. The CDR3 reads CASSEGTGGQPQHF. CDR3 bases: TGCGCCAGCAGCGAAGGGACAGGGGGACAGCCCCAGCATTTT.

The CDR3 region has the DNA TGTGCCAGCAGTTCAGGGGCAGGCAATTCACCCCTCCACTTT. This sequence encodes CASSSGAGNSPLHF. The rearrangement uses TRBV7-3 and TRBJ1-6, with D tentatively TRBD1 (6 bases). This CDR3 has 14 amino acids. V lost 6 bases, J lost 7 bases, and 13 bases lay in between. In germline, CDR1 is SGHTA, CDR2 FQGTGA. Drawing the rest from reference TRBV7-3 and TRBJ1-6, the complete variable domain is GAGVSQTPSNKVTEKGKYVELRCDPISGHTALYWYRQSLGQGPEFLIYFQGTGAADDSGLPNDRFFAVRPEGSVSTLKIQRTERGDSAVYLCASSSGAGNSPLHFGNGTRLTVT.

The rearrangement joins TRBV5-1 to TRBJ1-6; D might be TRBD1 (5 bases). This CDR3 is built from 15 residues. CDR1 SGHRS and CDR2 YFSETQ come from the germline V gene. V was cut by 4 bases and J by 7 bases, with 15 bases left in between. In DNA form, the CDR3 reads TGCGCCAGCAGCACAGTGGCAGGGTCCAATTCACCCCTCCACTTT. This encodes CASSTVAGSNSPLHF.

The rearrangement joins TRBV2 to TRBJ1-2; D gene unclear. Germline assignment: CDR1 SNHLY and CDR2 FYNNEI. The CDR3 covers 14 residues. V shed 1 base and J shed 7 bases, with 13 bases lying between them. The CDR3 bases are TGTGCCAGCAGTGAAGAGGGCCGGGGTACTGGCTACACCTTC. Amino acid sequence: CASSEEGRGTGYTF.

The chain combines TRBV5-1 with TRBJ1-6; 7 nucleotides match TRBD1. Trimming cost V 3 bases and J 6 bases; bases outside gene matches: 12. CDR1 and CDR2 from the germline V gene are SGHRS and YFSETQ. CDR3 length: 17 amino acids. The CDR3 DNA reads TGCGCCAGCAGCTCGAATATTGCAGGGGGGACTAATTCACCCCTCCACTTT. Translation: CASSSNIAGGTNSPLHF.

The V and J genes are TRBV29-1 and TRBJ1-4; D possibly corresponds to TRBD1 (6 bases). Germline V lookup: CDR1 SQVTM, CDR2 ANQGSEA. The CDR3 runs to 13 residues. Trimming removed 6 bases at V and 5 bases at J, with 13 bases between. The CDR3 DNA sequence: TGCAGCGTGAGGGACATGCTGAATGAAAAACTGTTTTTT. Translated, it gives CSVRDMLNEKLFF. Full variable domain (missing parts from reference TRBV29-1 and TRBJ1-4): SAVISQKPSRDICQRGTSLTIQCQVDSQVTMMFWYRQQPGQSLTLIATANQGSEATYESGFVIDKFPISRPNLTFSTLTVSNMSPEDSSIYLCSVRDMLNEKLFFGSGTQLSVL.

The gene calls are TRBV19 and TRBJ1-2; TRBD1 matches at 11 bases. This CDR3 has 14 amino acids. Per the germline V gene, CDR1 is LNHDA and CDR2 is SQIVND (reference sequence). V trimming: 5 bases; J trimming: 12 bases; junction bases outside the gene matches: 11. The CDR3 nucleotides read TGTGCCAGTAGTCCGACGGGACAGGGGGACGGTAACACCTTC. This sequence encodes CASSPTGQGDGNTF. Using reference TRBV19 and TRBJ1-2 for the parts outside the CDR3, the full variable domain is DGGITQSPKYLFRKEGQNVTLSCEQNLNHDAMYWYRQDPGQGLRLIYYSQIVNDFQKGDIAEGYSVSREKKESFPLTVTSAQKNPTAFYLCASSPTGQGDGNTFGSGTRLTVV.

In nucleotides, the CDR3 is TGTGCCAGCAGCTTAGACAGGGGGTCCGGCGGGGAGCTGTTTTTT. It encodes CASSLDRGSGGELFF. The genes are TRBV7-2 and TRBJ2-2, with 8 bases fitting TRBD1. The length of the CDR3 is 15 residues. The trim removed 1 base at V and 7 bases at J, leaving 5 bases unmatched. Germline V gives CDR1 SGHTA, CDR2 FQGNSA.

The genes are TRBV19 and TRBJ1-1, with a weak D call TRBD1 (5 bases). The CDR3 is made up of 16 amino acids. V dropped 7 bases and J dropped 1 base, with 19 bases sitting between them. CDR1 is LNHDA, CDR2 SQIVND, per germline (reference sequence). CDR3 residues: CASTGRRSGGNTEAFF. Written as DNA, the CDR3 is TGTGCCAGTACCGGTCGCCGGAGCGGGGGGAACACTGAAGCTTTCTTT. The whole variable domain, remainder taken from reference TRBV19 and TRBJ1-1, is DGGITQSPKYLFRKEGQNVTLSCEQNLNHDAMYWYRQDPGQGLRLIYYSQIVNDFQKGDIAEGYSVSREKKESFPLTVTSAQKNPTAFYLCASTGRRSGGNTEAFFGQGTRLTVV.

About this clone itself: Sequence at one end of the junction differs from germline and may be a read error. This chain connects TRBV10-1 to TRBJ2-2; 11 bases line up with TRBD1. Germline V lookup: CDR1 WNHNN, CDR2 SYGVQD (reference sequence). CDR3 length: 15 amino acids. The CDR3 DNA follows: TGCGCCAGCATTTACGGGACAGGGGGTCTCCGGGGAGCTGTTTTT. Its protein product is CASIYGTGGLRGAVF.

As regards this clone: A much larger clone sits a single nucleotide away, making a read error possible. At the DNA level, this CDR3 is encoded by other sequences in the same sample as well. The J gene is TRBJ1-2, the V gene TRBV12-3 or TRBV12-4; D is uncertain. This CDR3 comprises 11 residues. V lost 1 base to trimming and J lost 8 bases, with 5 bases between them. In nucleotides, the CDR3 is TGTGCCAGCAGTTTAGGCAGAGGCTACACCTTC. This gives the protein CASSLGRGYTF.

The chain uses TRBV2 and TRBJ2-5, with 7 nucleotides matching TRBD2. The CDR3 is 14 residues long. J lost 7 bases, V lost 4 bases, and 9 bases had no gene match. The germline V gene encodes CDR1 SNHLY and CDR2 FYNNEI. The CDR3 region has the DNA TGTGCCAGCAGTGTGACCTTAGGGGAGGGGACCCAGTACTTC. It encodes CASSVTLGEGTQYF. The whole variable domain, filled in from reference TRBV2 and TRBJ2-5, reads EPEVTQTPSHQVTQMGQEVILRCVPISNHLYFYWYRQILGQKVEFLVSFYNNEISEKSEIFDDQFSVERPDGSNFTLKIRSTKLEDSAMYFCASSVTLGEGTQYFGPGTRLLVL.

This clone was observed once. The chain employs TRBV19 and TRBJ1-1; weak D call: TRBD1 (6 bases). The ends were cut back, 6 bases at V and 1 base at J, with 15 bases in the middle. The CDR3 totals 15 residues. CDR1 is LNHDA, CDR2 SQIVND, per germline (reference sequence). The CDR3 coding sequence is TGTGCCAGTAGATCTGGTGGCAGGGGGAACACTGAAGCTTTCTTT. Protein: CASRSGGRGNTEAFF.

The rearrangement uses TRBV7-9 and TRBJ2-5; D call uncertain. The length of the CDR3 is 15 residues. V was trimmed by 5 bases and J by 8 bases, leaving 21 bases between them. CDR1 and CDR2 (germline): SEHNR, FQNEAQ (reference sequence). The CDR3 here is CASSPVFSGITTQYF. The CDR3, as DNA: TGTGCCAGCAGCCCGGTTTTTTCGGGTATAACTACCCAGTACTTC.

This CDR3 is CASSGRTGGSGANVLTF. As DNA, the CDR3 is TGTGCCAGTAGTGGGAGGACAGGGGGCTCTGGGGCCAACGTCCTGACTTTC. The genes are TRBV19 and TRBJ2-6; 10 nucleotides agree with TRBD1. Germline CDR1 reads LNHDA; CDR2 reads SQIVND (reference sequence). Trimming removed 5 bases from V and 0 bases from J; junction bases left unmatched: 4. The CDR3 extends over 17 amino acids.

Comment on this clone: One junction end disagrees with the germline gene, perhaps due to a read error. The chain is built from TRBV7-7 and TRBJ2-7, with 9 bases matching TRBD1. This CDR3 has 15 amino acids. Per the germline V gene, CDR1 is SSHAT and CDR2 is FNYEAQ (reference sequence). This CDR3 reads CASTKDRDRVYEQYF. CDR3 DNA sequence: TGTGCTAGCACCAAAGACCGGGACAGGGTCTACGAGCAGTACTTC.

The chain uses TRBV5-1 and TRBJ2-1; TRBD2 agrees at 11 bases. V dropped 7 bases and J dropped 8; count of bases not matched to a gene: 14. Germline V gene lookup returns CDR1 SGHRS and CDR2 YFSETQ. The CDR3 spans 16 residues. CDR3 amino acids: CASGRLAGGIGDEQFF. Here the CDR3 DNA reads TGCGCCAGCGGGAGGCTAGCGGGGGGTATCGGAGATGAGCAGTTCTTC.

In DNA, the CDR3 is TGCAGCGTTGGGGGCCCGATGAGCGGAAACACCATATATTTT. Amino acids: CSVGGPMSGNTIYF. The V gene is TRBV29-1, the J gene TRBJ1-3, with TRBD1 as a possible D gene (5 bases). Trimming cost V 4 bases and J 4 bases, with 14 bases left between them. Germline V gives CDR1 SQVTM, CDR2 ANQGSEA. The CDR3 has 14 residues.

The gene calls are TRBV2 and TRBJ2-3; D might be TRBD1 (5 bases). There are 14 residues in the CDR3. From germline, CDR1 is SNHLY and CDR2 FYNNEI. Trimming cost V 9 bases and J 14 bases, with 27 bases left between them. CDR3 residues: CARGDPNRAEHGYF. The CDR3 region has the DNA TGTGCCAGAGGGGATCCAAACCGGGCCGAACATGGGTATTTT.